This paragraph reports one TCR beta chain. The sample belongs to a study of tumor-infiltrating lymphocytes in primary liver carcinoma. Germline CDR1 and CDR2: SGHNT and YYREEE (reference sequence). The V and J ends lost 3 bases and 8 bases respectively, with 12 bases between them. The CDR3 runs 13 residues. Both blood RNA, taken from unsorted whole blood, and germline DNA were extracted. Among the patients, all had chronic HBV infection and none had been treated. The input was approximately 500 ng total RNA; TCR beta cDNA was made from it with a constant-region primer. Each TCR beta library was derived from three nested multiplex PCR rounds that employed slightly modified ARM-PCR. A C-beta reverse primer and TRBV1-TRBV30 forward primers served in each of the first two PCR rounds, at 10 cycles apiece. TCRdb itself ran the multiplex PCR reads through MiXCR, one entry per CDR3 protein. The table shows 300,000 to 400,000 distinct CDR3 sequences, with more than 55% occurring only once.

The chain joins TRBV5-4 to TRBJ2-1; the D gene is possibly TRBD1 (5 bases). Material for sequencing was peripheral blood. The origin of this receptor is a man in his forties or fifties with primary liver carcinoma and hepatitis B virus infection. This CDR3 reads CASSSPGFYEQFF. The DNA for the CDR3 is TGTGCCAGCAGCTCACCAGGGTTTTATGAGCAGTTCTTC.